The clone carrying this T cell receptor beta chain was observed many times. As yet, its antigen is unknown. V was pared by 3 bases and J by 9 bases, with 12 bases between. Germline loops: CDR1 KGHSH, CDR2 LQKENI. CDR3 length equals 13 residues. TCRdb itself ran the 5' RACE reads through MiXCR, one entry per CDR3 protein. The data show around 100,000 distinct CDR3 sequences, with 4.4% seen just once and about 20% held by the top ten. Time point defined: sample taken at primary tumor resection. This entry comes from a study of spatial heterogeneity in lung cancer. Overall study findings and caveats: Higher tumor mutation counts went along with higher counts of expanded intratumoral alpha and beta TCRs.

This chain joins TRBV18 and TRBJ1-5, with D perhaps matching TRBD1 (5 bases). The starting material was lung tumor tissue, obtained at surgery. This sequence originates from a male donor with early-stage non-small cell lung cancer. The CDR3 sequence is CASSPGRQWPQHF. The CDR3 DNA sequence: TGTGCCAGCTCACCGGGACGGCAATGGCCCCAGCATTTT.